This T cell receptor (beta chain) was sequenced for a study of blood T cell repertoires in COVID-19. Study-wide background: Acute and convalescent COVID-19 samples came from the United States, Italy and Spain. From T cells, B-cell-depleted T cells, or PBMCs came the material, which was cDNA or gDNA.

This clone was seen a single time. Original processing methods: Estimates of nucleated cell counts were drawn from the amplification of reference gene primers. Generated by immunoSEQ multiplex PCR, the TCRdb table keeps only in-frame clones and is missing some. V and J calls and clone size are copied from that table; D and trimming were computed from the DNA. The table includes over 450,000 clones, roughly 89% detected once. With 11 bases clipped from V and 0 bases from J, the junction kept 8 bases outside the gene matches. This CDR3 has 14 amino acids. The germline V gene has CDR1 MNHEY and CDR2 SMNVEV (reference sequence). A Seattle source enrolled patients during active infection and followed them longitudinally.

The sequence derives from a man aged 18 to 29 with COVID-19, enrolled during active disease. The chain has TRBV27 and TRBJ2-3, with 7 bases identical to TRBD2. Sequencing used peripheral blood. The CDR3 sequence is CAGPSGPSTDTQYF. Here the CDR3 DNA reads TGTGCCGGGCCTAGCGGACCTAGCACAGATACGCAGTATTTT.